This T cell receptor beta chain was obtained from a study of vaccination effects on CD4 cells after COVID-19 (dated 2022 in TCRdb). With respect to the entire study: Two doses of either the BNT162b2 or the mRNA-1273 mRNA SARS-CoV-2 vaccine were administered to participants. In both COVID-19 convalescent patients and infection-naive vaccine recipients, the study compared SARS-CoV-2 spike-specific CD4+ TCR repertoires from before mRNA vaccination with those from after it. Altogether, roughly 10 COVID-19 convalescent patients and several SARS-CoV-2-naive healthy vaccine recipients made up the full study. Cultures from other donors in the study were sequenced using the Oncomine TCR Beta short-read assay on an Illumina iSeq 100. Overall results and qualifications from the work: The study was limited by a small number of convalescent patients, and early post-infection timepoints were lacking. Among healthy vaccine recipients, nearly all vaccine-induced clones were SARS-CoV-2 mono-reactive, and only 1 of 255 was cross-reactive with common cold coronaviruses. Marked clonal contraction was observed in both infection-induced and vaccine-induced clones at late post-vaccination timepoints, consistent with waning T cell responses.

Library preparation employed the immunoSEQ multiplex PCR assay. TCR beta CDR3 sequencing was performed on DNA from the cultured, isolated CD4+ T cells. The authors' pipeline ran thus. The analysis removed non-productive TCR sequences, trimmed reads to the CDR3 region, and retained only CDR3s that were 7 or more amino acids long. The MANAFEST web app was used to pick out antigen-specific clonotypes by comparing their expansion in peptide wells with that in reference cultures. For clones to be considered positive, expansion at FDR<0.05 versus reference and all other wells, an odds ratio above 5, and a frequency above 0.1% in two replicate wells were required. Cross-reactive clonotypes were defined as significantly expanded in SARS-CoV-2 spike wells and in at least one common cold coronavirus spike condition. Levenshtein distance calculated with the stringdist R package was used to assess CDR3 similarity, and unrooted trees were constructed with ape in R 3.6.1. TCRdb provides this immuneACCESS table in a form limited to in-frame rearrangements. Some clones are lacking; in checked studies, under half of them reflect an unresolved V gene, and why the rest are absent is not known. Clone size and V and J calls were adopted from that table, with D and trimming inferred from the DNA. Present in this sample are some 22,000 clones, approximately 64% of which were seen just once. The ten largest make up approximately 12% of the sample.

In this sample, this clone turned up a few times. Its antigen target is currently unknown. Base qualities are missing; no much larger clone stands one base away. In the ViraFEST assay, PBMC were stimulated with viral peptide pools, and antigen-specific CD4+ T cell clonotypes were then identified by expansion using TCR sequencing. After less than 13 days of culture, CD4+ T cells were isolated with the EasySep CD4+ T cell isolation kit. None of the healthy vaccine recipients had a prior SARS-CoV-2 infection, which was confirmed by nucleocapsid antibody tests that came back negative both before and after vaccination. Approximately 2 million PBMC per well were cultured in IMDM with about 5.4% human AB serum, 8.5 to 10 IU/ml IL-2 and gentamicin, plus 10 ug/ml peptides. On days 3 and 7, half of the culture medium was replaced with fresh IL-2-containing medium. Each peptide stimulation condition was cultured in triplicate wells unless otherwise noted. PBMC were separated from whole blood using Ficoll-Paque Plus gradient centrifugation and were then either cryopreserved at -140C or used fresh. Overlapping peptide pools spanned the spike proteins of SARS-CoV-2 and the common cold coronaviruses HCoV-NL63, HCoV-OC43 and HCoV-229E. Genomic DNA was extracted from cultured CD4+ T cells with the QIAamp micro DNA kit.

CDR1 and CDR2, looked up from the germline V gene, are SQVTM and ANQGSEA. V gives up 5 bases and J gives up 0 bases, and the segment between their germline ends measures 10 bases. The CDR3 starts with the cysteine, ends with the phenylalanine, and has 13 residues. Only the CDR3 region is kept as DNA, spanning 39 bases read in frame from base 1. The receptor chain draws on TRBV29-1 and TRBJ1-1; the best D guess is TRBD1, with 5 bases matching. The material was CD4+ T cells from PBMCs cultured with HCoV-OC43 spike peptides, obtained before COVID-19 vaccination. The sample's cell subset or site label is to be understood as: HCoV-OC43 spike overlapping peptide pool stimulation. The source of this sequence is a human donor who received a COVID-19 vaccine. The sequenced DNA is TGCAGCGTTCTTTCGGGGCTGAACACTGAAGCTTTCTTT. Its protein reads: CSVLSGLNTEAFF.